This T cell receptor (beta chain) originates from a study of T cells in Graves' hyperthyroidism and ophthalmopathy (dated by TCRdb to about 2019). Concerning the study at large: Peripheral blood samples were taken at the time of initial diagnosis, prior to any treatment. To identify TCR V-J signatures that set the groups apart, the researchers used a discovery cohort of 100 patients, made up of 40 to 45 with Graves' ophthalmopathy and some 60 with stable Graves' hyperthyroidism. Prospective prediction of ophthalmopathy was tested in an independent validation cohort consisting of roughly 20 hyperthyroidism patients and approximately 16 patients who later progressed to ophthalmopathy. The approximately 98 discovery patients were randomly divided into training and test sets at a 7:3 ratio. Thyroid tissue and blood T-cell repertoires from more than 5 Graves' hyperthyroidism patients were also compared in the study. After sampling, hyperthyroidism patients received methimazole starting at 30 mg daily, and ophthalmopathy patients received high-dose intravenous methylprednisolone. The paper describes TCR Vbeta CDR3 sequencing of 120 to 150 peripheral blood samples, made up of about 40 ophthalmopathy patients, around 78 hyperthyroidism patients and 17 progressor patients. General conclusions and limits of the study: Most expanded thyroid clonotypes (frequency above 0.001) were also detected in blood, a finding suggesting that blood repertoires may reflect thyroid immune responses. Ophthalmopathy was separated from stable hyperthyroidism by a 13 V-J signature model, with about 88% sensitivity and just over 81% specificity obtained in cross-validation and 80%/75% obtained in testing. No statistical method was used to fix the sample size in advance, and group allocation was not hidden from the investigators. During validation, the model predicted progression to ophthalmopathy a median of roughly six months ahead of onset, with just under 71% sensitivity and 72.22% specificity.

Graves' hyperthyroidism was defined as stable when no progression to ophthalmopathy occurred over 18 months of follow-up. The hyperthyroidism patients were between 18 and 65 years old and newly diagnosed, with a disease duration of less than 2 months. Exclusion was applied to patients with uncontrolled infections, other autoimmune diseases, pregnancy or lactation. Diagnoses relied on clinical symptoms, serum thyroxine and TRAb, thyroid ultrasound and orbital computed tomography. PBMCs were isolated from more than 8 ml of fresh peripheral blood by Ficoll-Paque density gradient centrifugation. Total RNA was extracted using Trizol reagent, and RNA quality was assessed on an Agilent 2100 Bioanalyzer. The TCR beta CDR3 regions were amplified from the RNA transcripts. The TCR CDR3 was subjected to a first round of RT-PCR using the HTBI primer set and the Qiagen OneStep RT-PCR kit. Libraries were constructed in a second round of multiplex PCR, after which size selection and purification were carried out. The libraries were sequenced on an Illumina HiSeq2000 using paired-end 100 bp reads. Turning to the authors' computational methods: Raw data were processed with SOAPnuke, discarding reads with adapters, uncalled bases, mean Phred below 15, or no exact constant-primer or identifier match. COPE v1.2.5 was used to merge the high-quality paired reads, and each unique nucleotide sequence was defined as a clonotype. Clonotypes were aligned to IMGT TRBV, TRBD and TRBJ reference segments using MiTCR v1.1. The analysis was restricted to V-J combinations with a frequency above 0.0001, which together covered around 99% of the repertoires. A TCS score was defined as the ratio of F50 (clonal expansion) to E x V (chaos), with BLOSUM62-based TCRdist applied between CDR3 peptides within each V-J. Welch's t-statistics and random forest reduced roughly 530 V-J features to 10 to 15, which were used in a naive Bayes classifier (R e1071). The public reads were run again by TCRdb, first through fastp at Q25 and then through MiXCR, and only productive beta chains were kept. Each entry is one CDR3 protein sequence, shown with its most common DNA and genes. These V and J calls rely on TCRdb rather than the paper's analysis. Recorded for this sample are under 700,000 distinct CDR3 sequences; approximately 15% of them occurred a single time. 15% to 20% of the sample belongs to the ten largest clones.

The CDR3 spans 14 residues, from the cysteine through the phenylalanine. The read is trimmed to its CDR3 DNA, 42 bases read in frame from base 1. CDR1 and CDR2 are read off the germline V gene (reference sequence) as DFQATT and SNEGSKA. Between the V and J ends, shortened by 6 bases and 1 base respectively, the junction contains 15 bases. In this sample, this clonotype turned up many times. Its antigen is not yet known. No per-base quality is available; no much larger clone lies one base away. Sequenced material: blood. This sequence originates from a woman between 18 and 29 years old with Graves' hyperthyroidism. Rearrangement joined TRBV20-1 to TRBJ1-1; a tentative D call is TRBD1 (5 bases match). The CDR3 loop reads CSALLGPRNTEAFF. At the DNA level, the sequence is TGCAGTGCCCTGTTGGGACCGAGGAACACTGAAGCTTTCTTT.